Listed below are T cell receptor beta chains from one sample, sequenced in a study of T cells in Graves' hyperthyroidism and ophthalmopathy. TCRdb reprocessed the multiplex PCR reads with MiXCR, giving one entry per CDR3 protein. The data show about 400,000 distinct CDR3 sequences, with 15% to 17% seen just once and roughly a quarter held by the top ten. The sequencing input was blood. These receptors were collected from a woman aged 18-29 years with Graves' hyperthyroidism that later progressed to Graves' ophthalmopathy. The CDR3 runs from the conserved cysteine through the conserved F or W. D genes are given only for firm matches. Part of the rows lack a size; the others show once, few, many or a class for expanded clones.

D gene	J gene	clone size	V gene	CDR3 DNA	CDR3 protein
TRBD2	TRBJ2-3	few	TRBV28	TGTGCCAGCAGTTTAGACCTAGCGGGAGGGCCCGGGACAGATACGCAGTATTTT	CASSLDLAGGPGTDTQYF
NA	TRBJ2-2	many	TRBV28	TGTGCCAGCAGTGCACCCCTCCCCGGCGAGCTGTTTTTT	CASSAPLPGELFF
NA	TRBJ2-3	many	TRBV5-1	TGCGCCAGCAGCTCCCAGGGGACGGACACAGATACGCAGTATTTT	CASSSQGTDTDTQYF
NA	TRBJ2-7	many	TRBV18	TGTGCCAGCTCCGACAACTACGAGCAGTACTTC	CASSDNYEQYF
TRBD1	TRBJ2-2	NA	TRBV6-1	TGTGCCAGCAGCCTACAGGGGGCCGGCACCGGGGAGCTGTTTTTT	CASSLQGAGTGELFF
TRBD2	TRBJ2-5	few	TRBV3-1	TGTGCCAGCAGCCAAGATCAGGGGAGACTAGCGGTTATTCAAGAGACCCAGTACTTC	CASSQDQGRLAVIQETQYF
TRBD2	TRBJ2-7	many	TRBV6-1	TGTGCCAGCCCGAACCTTAAGCGGGGAGGGCAACTCCCCTACGAGCAGTACTTC	CASPNLKRGGQLPYEQYF
NA	TRBJ1-1	many	TRBV5-1	TGCGCCAGCAGCTTGAGGGACGTGGGAACTGAAGCTTTCTTT	CASSLRDVGTEAFF
NA	TRBJ1-2	many	TRBV11-2	TGTGCCAGCAGCTTCAACATAATCAACTATGGCTACACCTTC	CASSFNIINYGYTF
NA	TRBJ2-6	NA	TRBV6-8	TGTGCCAGCAGTTACTCGCCGGCCTCTGGGGCCAACGTCCTGACTTTC	CASSYSPASGANVLTF
NA	TRBJ1-3	NA	TRBV6-5	TGTGCCAGCAGTTACCGTGGTCCGGGAAACACCATATATTTT	CASSYRGPGNTIYF
NA	TRBJ2-5	NA	TRBV6-1	TGTGCCAGCAGCCCCATTTTAGGGGAGACCCAGTACTTC	CASSPILGETQYF
NA	TRBJ2-2	many	TRBV11-3	TGTGCCAGCAGCTTATACCTAGATTCCGGCGGGGAGCTGTTTTTT	CASSLYLDSGGELFF
NA	TRBJ1-2	NA	TRBV9	TGTGCCAGCAGCGTAGGGGGTGGAGCCTATCGCTACACCTTC	CASSVGGGAYRYTF
NA	TRBJ2-5	many	TRBV2	TGTGCCAGCAGTGTTTACAGGAAGTCCCAAGAGACCCAGTACTTC	CASSVYRKSQETQYF
TRBD2	TRBJ2-5	NA	TRBV7-2	TGTGCCAGCAGCTACCAGACTAGCGGAGAGACCCAGTACTTC	CASSYQTSGETQYF
TRBD1	TRBJ2-3	few	TRBV18	TGTGCCAGCTCGTCGCCGAACAGGGGGCGTTTGTCAGATACGCAGTATTTT	CASSSPNRGRLSDTQYF
NA	TRBJ2-7	NA	TRBV3-1	TGTGCCAGCAGCCGGGACCTCGGAAGCTCCGAGCAGTACTTC	CASSRDLGSSEQYF
NA	TRBJ1-4	few	TRBV6-1	TGTGCCAGCAGTACCGACAGGAATGAAAAACTGTTTTTT	CASSTDRNEKLFF
NA	TRBJ1-1	few	TRBV4-1	TGCGCCAGCAGCCAAGTCGACGAGATTACTGAAGCTTTCTTT	CASSQVDEITEAFF
TRBD1	TRBJ1-6	many	TRBV6-1	TGTGCCAGCAAACCGGGACAGGGACCTAATTCACCCCTCCACTTT	CASKPGQGPNSPLHF
NA	TRBJ2-1	many	TRBV27	TGTGCCAGCAGTTTGCGAACGGGGGCACGTGTCAGAGACGGGTACAATGAGCAGTTCTTC	CASSLRTGARVRDGYNEQFF
NA	TRBJ1-1	many	TRBV5-1	TGCGCCAGCAGGGACCTGAGAGGGAAGACTGAAGCTTTCTTT	CASRDLRGKTEAFF
NA	TRBJ2-3	NA	TRBV25-1	TGTGCCAGCAGTGAATACCCTCAGGGAGATACGCAGTATTTT	CASSEYPQGDTQYF
NA	TRBJ1-1	many	TRBV12-3/TRBV12-4	TGTGCCAGCAAGTTCGGGGTCCGGGCAGGGACGGTGGGTGAAGCTTTCTTT	CASKFGVRAGTVGEAFF
TRBD2	TRBJ2-5	many	TRBV7-2	TGTGCCAGCAGCTTCATCGGAGCGGGAGTGGGGACCCAGTACTTC	CASSFIGAGVGTQYF
NA	TRBJ1-2	NA	TRBV27	TGTGCCAGCAGTTTATCCTCACGGACAGAATCCTATGGCTACACCTTC	CASSLSSRTESYGYTF
NA	TRBJ2-1	NA	TRBV5-1	TGCGCCAGCAGCCTGGGAGTCTCTCCCTTTACGGATGAGCAGTTCTTC	CASSLGVSPFTDEQFF
TRBD2	TRBJ2-5	NA	TRBV15	TGTGCCACCAGTATGGCTAGCGGGAGGCGTGAGACCCAGTACTTC	CATSMASGRRETQYF
TRBD2	TRBJ2-1	NA	TRBV6-1	TGTGCCAGCAGTTTACGGACTAGCGGGAGGTCCTACAATGAGCAGTTCTTC	CASSLRTSGRSYNEQFF
NA	TRBJ1-5	NA	TRBV6-1	TGTGCCAGCACCGAACAGCCCGTGCGCAATCAGCCCCAGCATTTT	CASTEQPVRNQPQHF
NA	TRBJ2-7	few	TRBV4-3	TGCGCCAGCAGCCAAGGTTGGGCAGGCTACGAGCAGTACTTC	CASSQGWAGYEQYF
NA	TRBJ2-1	NA	TRBV27	TGTGCCAGCAGTTTAGGGCTAGCCTTCAATGAGCAGTTCTTC	CASSLGLAFNEQFF
NA	TRBJ2-3	NA	TRBV7-6	TGTGCCAGCAGCCAGCCCGGGGTAGGGGTCGCAGATACGCAGTATTTT	CASSQPGVGVADTQYF
TRBD2	TRBJ2-7	few	TRBV20-1	TGCAGTGCTAGAGACCCTTTAGCGGGAGACTTTAGGGAGCAGTACTTC	CSARDPLAGDFREQYF
TRBD1	TRBJ1-1	many	TRBV2	TGTGCCAGCAGGGGGACAGGGGTTACTGAAGCTTTCTTT	CASRGTGVTEAFF
TRBD2	TRBJ2-7	few	TRBV20-1	TGCAGCACGCGGGAGGGGGGGGCCTACGAGCAGTACTTC	CSTREGGAYEQYF
NA	TRBJ2-2	once	TRBV5-1	TGCGCCAGCAGCTTGCCCTCGAACACCGGGGAGCTGTTTTTT	CASSLPSNTGELFF
TRBD2	TRBJ2-3	many	TRBV2	TGTGCCAGCAGTGGGTTGGGACTAGATGCAGATACGCAGTATTTT	CASSGLGLDADTQYF
NA	TRBJ2-7	few	TRBV9	TGTGCCAGCAGCGCCCGTGAGGACGAGCAGTACTTC	CASSAREDEQYF
TRBD2	TRBJ2-7	NA	TRBV7-2	TGTGCCAGCAGCACCCCGGGACTAGCGAGCGAGCAGTACTTC	CASSTPGLASEQYF
NA	TRBJ2-5	few	TRBV6-2/TRBV6-3	TGTGCCAGCAGTTACTCGATTTCAGGTCCCCACAACGGGAACCAAGAGACCCAGTACTTC	CASSYSISGPHNGNQETQYF
TRBD1	TRBJ1-6	many	TRBV27	TGTGCCAGCAGTGGACAGGGTTTTGGTAATTCACCCCTCCACTTT	CASSGQGFGNSPLHF
NA	TRBJ2-3	many	TRBV20-1	TGCAGTGCTAGTTGGGAGGGCACAGATACGCAGTATTTT	CSASWEGTDTQYF
NA	TRBJ1-1	many	TRBV2	TGTGCCAGCAGTATAAAGCGGGGCACTGAAGCTTTCTTT	CASSIKRGTEAFF
NA	TRBJ2-7	many	TRBV20-1	TGCAGTGCTAGACCCCAGCTGCAATCCTACGAGCAGTACTTC	CSARPQLQSYEQYF
NA	TRBJ1-2	few	TRBV29-1	TGCAGCGTTGAATGGGGGGTTCGCAATGGCTACACCTTC	CSVEWGVRNGYTF
NA	TRBJ2-5	few	TRBV6-7	TGTGCCAGCAGTAAAGACACACCAAGAGGAGAGACCCAGTACTTC	CASSKDTPRGETQYF